The 27 T cell receptor beta chains listed next were all sequenced from one sample in a study of blood T cells in healthy people across ages. Through a sample-barcoded 5' primer and a J-beta primer mix, a second PCR was run for roughly 7 to 12 cycles. TCRdb re-analysed the 5' RACE reads in MiXCR, keeping a single row per CDR3 protein. The table records 650,000 to 700,000 distinct CDR3 sequences, approximately 52% of them present only once. Sample: blood. The receptors originated from a woman of 80 years or more in good health.

The chain employs TRBV4-1 and TRBJ2-1, with D tentatively TRBD2 (6 bases). V dropped 5 bases and J dropped 10 bases, with 21 bases sitting between them. The CDR3 runs 15 residues. Germline V gene sequence: CDR1 MGHRA, CDR2 YSYEKL. The chain's CDR3 is CASSYMGGSEREQFF. DNA for the CDR3: TGCGCCAGCAGCTATATGGGAGGTTCAGAACGGGAGCAGTTCTTC.

In its sample, this clonotype was seen many times. The J gene is TRBJ2-1, the V gene TRBV9; TRBD2 is a possible D gene (6 bases). CDR3 length equals 17 residues. V was shortened by 4 bases and J by 7 bases, with 24 bases between the two germline ends. In germline, CDR1 is SGDLS, CDR2 YYNGEE. The CDR3 DNA follows: TGTGCCAGCAGCCCGTCACCCCACAGCGGGCGCCCGAATGAGCAGTTCTTC. This translates into CASSPSPHSGRPNEQFF.

This clonotype came up once. Just one base apart from a much larger clone, this may be a read error. The chain is built from TRBV28 and TRBJ2-5; 9 nucleotides line up with TRBD2. The J call may be wrong; the DNA end is better matched by TRBJ2-7. This CDR3 spans 15 amino acids. Germline CDR1 and CDR2: MDHEN and SYDVKM. The CDR3 region is CAGSETGTSIYEQYF. The CDR3 nucleotides read TGTGCCGGCAGTGAAACCGGGACTAGCATCTACGAGCAGTACTTC.

As regards this clonotype: A much larger clone lies one base from this, so it may be a read error. The V and J genes are TRBV7-8 and TRBJ2-1; D perhaps matches TRBD2 (6 bases). Germline values: CDR1 SGHVS, CDR2 FQNEAQ. There are 14 residues in the CDR3. The DNA for the CDR3 is TGTGCCGGCAGCCCCCGGAGGGCCTACAATGAGCAGTTCTTC. Translated: CAGSPRRAYNEQFF.

Concerning this clonotype itself: Given a much more abundant clone one base away, this may be a read error. J is TRBJ2-5 and V is TRBV3-1; TRBD2 matches 12 bases. The CDR3 loop spans 16 amino acids. Trimming at V came to 2 bases and at J to 11 bases, leaving 12 bases not matched to a gene. CDR1 and CDR2 from the germline V gene are LGHDT and YNNKEL (reference sequence). CDR3 protein: CASSQIRTSGINEQYF. CDR3 bases: TGTGCCAGCAGCCAAATAAGGACTAGCGGGATCAATGAGCAGTACTTC.

The chain links TRBV7-2 to TRBJ2-1, with a possible D match to TRBD2 (6 bases). Looked up from germline, CDR1 is SGHTA and CDR2 is FQGNSA. The CDR3 contains 18 residues. The V gene lost 6 bases and the J gene lost 1 base, with 22 bases spanning the gap. CDR3 amino acids: CASSRMPISGESYNEQFF. CDR3 bases: TGTGCCAGCAGTCGAATGCCCATTAGCGGCGAATCCTACAATGAGCAGTTCTTC.

The chain combines TRBV29-1 with TRBJ2-3; D not resolved. Germline V gene sequence: CDR1 SQVTM, CDR2 ANQGSEA. This CDR3 spans 14 amino acids. V shed 7 bases and J shed 1 base, with 15 bases lying between them. The CDR3 spells CSARRLSRTDTQYF. In nucleotides, the CDR3 is TGCAGCGCTCGGCGGCTTTCGCGCACAGATACGCAGTATTTT.

The chain employs TRBV12-3 or TRBV12-4 and TRBJ1-2; 7 bases align to TRBD1. Trimming took 4 bases from V and 8 from J; bases not matched to a gene: 16. The CDR3 runs to 16 residues. Here the CDR3 DNA reads TGTGCCAGCAGTTCCTACTCATTGGACAGGACAGAGGGCTACACCTTC. It codes for CASSSYSLDRTEGYTF.

The V call is TRBV12-3 or TRBV12-4, the J call TRBJ2-1, with 12 bases fitting TRBD2. This CDR3 is 15 amino acids long. Trimming at V came to 3 bases and at J to 6 bases, leaving 3 bases not matched to a gene. The CDR3 is CASSLTSGRGNEQFF. Written as DNA, the CDR3 is TGTGCCAGCAGTTTGACTAGCGGGAGAGGCAATGAGCAGTTCTTC.

This clonotype was found many times. The gene calls are TRBV6-5 and TRBJ2-3; D remains ambiguous. Trimming pared 6 bases from V and 6 bases from J, leaving 19 bases between. The V gene's germline CDR1 is MNHEY and CDR2 SVGAGI. The CDR3 has 15 amino acids. The CDR3 nucleotides read TGTGCCAGCAGGTTGTCTAGGGCCCTTTGGGATACGCAGTATTTT. Amino acids: CASRLSRALWDTQYF.

The V and J genes are TRBV15 and TRBJ2-3; perhaps D is TRBD1 or TRBD2 (6 bases each). This CDR3 is built from 15 residues. Trimming cost V 0 bases and J 4 bases, with 11 bases left between them. Germline-derived CDR1 and CDR2 are LNHNV and YYDKDF (reference sequence). CDR3 in DNA: TGTGCCACCAGCAGAGATCGGGGGCCCGCAGATACGCAGTATTTT. Its translation is CATSRDRGPADTQYF.

Concerning this clonotype itself: It may be a read error: a sequence one base away is much more abundant. In DNA form, the CDR3 reads TGTGCCAGCAGTTACGAGGCAGTCTCTGACTATGGCTACACCTTC. Protein sequence: CASSYEAVSDYGYTF. The V gene is TRBV6-6, the J gene TRBJ1-2; no reliable D call. The germline CDR1 and CDR2 sequences are MNHNY and SVGAGI (reference sequence). This CDR3 is 15 amino acids long. V was cut by 2 bases and J by 3 bases, with 13 bases left in between.

This clonotype was counted between two and nine times. This clone may be a read error of a much larger clone one base away. V usage is TRBV20-1 and J usage is TRBJ2-3; TRBD1 agrees at 7 bases. The CDR3 consists of 14 residues. Germline CDR1 is DFQATT and CDR2 is SNEGSKA (reference sequence). The CDR3 protein is CGAPQGVETDTQYF. The CDR3 DNA reads as TGCGGTGCTCCCCAGGGGGTAGAGACAGATACGCAGTATTTT.

The V gene is TRBV29-1, the J gene TRBJ2-5, with D hard to call. TRBJ2-7 explains the end of the DNA better; the J call may be wrong. Germline V gives CDR1 SQVTM, CDR2 ANQGSEA. The CDR3 runs 13 residues. The CDR3 DNA reads as TGCAGCGCTGTCACCCGACCATCATACGAGCAGTACTTC. It translates to CSAVTRPSYEQYF.

The chain carries TRBV27 and TRBJ2-1; no definite D call. Germline V gene sequence: CDR1 MNHEY, CDR2 SMNVEV (reference sequence). The V end was cut by 3 bases, the J end by 0 bases, with 12 bases between. The CDR3 runs 16 residues. The CDR3 sequence is CASSFSLSNSYNEQFF. The CDR3 DNA sequence: TGTGCCAGCAGTTTTTCCCTAAGTAACTCCTACAATGAGCAGTTCTTC.

The genes are TRBV27 and TRBJ1-2; D is undetermined. The V end was cut by 5 bases, the J end by 3 bases, with 13 bases between. Germline CDR1 and CDR2: MNHEY and SMNVEV (reference sequence). The CDR3 loop spans 14 amino acids. CDR3 residues: CASSSVGNDYGYTF. CDR3 DNA sequence: TGTGCCAGCAGTAGCGTGGGAAATGACTATGGCTACACCTTC.

This clonotype was observed a handful of times. The gene calls are TRBV5-1 and TRBJ1-2; D call uncertain. V was trimmed by 1 base and J by 6 bases, leaving 16 bases between them. CDR3 length: 15 residues. Germline values: CDR1 SGHRS, CDR2 YFSETQ. CDR3 nucleotide sequence: TGCGCCAGCAGCTTGCCGGGGATCCTCCCGAATGGCTACACCTTC. Protein: CASSLPGILPNGYTF.

Details on this clonotype: This may arise from a read error, as a much more abundant clone is one base away. The rearrangement links TRBV27 to TRBJ2-7; 7 nucleotides align to TRBD2. The germline V gene has CDR1 MNHEY and CDR2 SMNVEV (reference sequence). The trim removed 6 bases at V and 7 bases at J, leaving 15 bases unmatched. This CDR3 spans 15 amino acids. In DNA, the CDR3 is TGTGCCAGCAGAAGGACCGGGACTAAGGTCAATGAGCAGTACTTC. Translating it yields CASRRTGTKVNEQYF.

The gene calls are TRBV12-3 or TRBV12-4 and TRBJ2-1, with 7 nucleotides matching TRBD1. V gave up 1 base and J gave up 7 bases; unmatched junction bases: 4. The CDR3 totals 14 residues. The CDR3 DNA reads TGTGCCAGCAGTTTAGGGGACAGCCCTAATGAGCAGTTCTTC. Encoded protein: CASSLGDSPNEQFF.

The chain links TRBV5-1 to TRBJ2-5, with 9 bases aligning to TRBD1. Germline V gene lookup returns CDR1 SGHRS and CDR2 YFSETQ. V trimming: 4 bases; J trimming: 2 bases; junction bases outside the gene matches: 6. The CDR3 extends over 15 amino acids. The CDR3 here is CASSAGTGNQETQYF. The CDR3 nucleotides read TGCGCCAGCAGCGCCGGGACAGGGAATCAAGAGACCCAGTACTTC. The full variable domain, its missing parts supplied by reference TRBV5-1 and TRBJ2-5, is KAGVTQTPRYLIKTRGQQVTLSCSPISGHRSVSWYQQTPGQGLQFLFEYFSETQRNKGNFPGRFSGRQFSNSRSEMNVSTLELGDSALYLCASSAGTGNQETQYFGPGTRLLVL.

This rearrangement joins TRBV6-5 to TRBJ2-7; 8 bases line up with TRBD1. Germline assignment: CDR1 MNHEY and CDR2 SVGAGI. The CDR3 sequence is 15 residues long. V dropped 4 bases and J dropped 4; count of bases not matched to a gene: 9. DNA of the CDR3: TGTGCCAGCAGTTGCTCTACAGGGGGAGGATACGAGCAGTACTTC. Protein product: CASSCSTGGGYEQYF.

This clonotype occurred many times. The CDR3 bases are TGTGCCATCAGTGAGTCCCGGGGAGGGTCAAATGAGCAGTTCTTC. This gives the protein CAISESRGGSNEQFF. The chain recombines TRBV10-3 with TRBJ2-1, with 7 bases matching TRBD2. CDR1 is ENHRY and CDR2 is SYGVKD in the germline V gene. The CDR3 is 15 amino acids. V gave up 0 bases and J gave up 7 bases; unmatched junction bases: 6.

In its sample, this clonotype was seen a few times. The CDR3 DNA reads as TGTGCCAGCAGTTTAAGGGGTACCAATCAGCCCCAGCATTTT. It specifies CASSLRGTNQPQHF. The chain recombines TRBV27 with TRBJ1-5; possibly TRBD1 for D (5 bases). Trimming stripped 2 bases from V and 3 bases from J, with 8 bases between. Germline V gives CDR1 MNHEY, CDR2 SMNVEV (reference sequence). The CDR3 covers 14 residues.

For this clonotype: An end of the junction differs from the germline gene, which may be a read error. The chain links TRBV9 to TRBJ2-2; D perhaps matches TRBD1 (5 bases). The germline V gene has CDR1 SGDLS and CDR2 YYNGEE. The CDR3 contains 13 residues. The CDR3 DNA is TGTGTCAGCAGCGTGACAGAACCCGGGGAGCTGTTTTTT. It is translated as CVSSVTEPGELFF.

This clonotype was seen at least ten times. V is TRBV27 and J is TRBJ2-7; D not resolved. The CDR3 covers 13 residues. V lost 0 bases and J 3 bases, leaving 6 bases between the germline ends. CDR1 is MNHEY, CDR2 SMNVEV, per germline (reference sequence). The CDR3 bases are TGTGCCAGCAGTTTATCGGTTGACTACGAGCAGTACTTC. The encoded protein is CASSLSVDYEQYF.

The table lists this clonotype with a few counts. DNA of the CDR3: TGCAGTGCTAGAGACAGACCCACAGATACGCAGTATTTT. Protein product: CSARDRPTDTQYF. This chain links TRBV20-1 with TRBJ2-3; the D is unclear. The CDR3 consists of 13 residues. V dropped 0 bases and J dropped 2 bases, with 6 bases sitting between them. Germline V gives CDR1 DFQATT, CDR2 SNEGSKA (reference sequence).

The CDR3 loop reads CASSPPRRGYLKAFF. CDR3 DNA sequence: TGTGCCAGCAGCCCCCCCAGACGGGGTTACTTAAAAGCTTTCTTT. The J gene is TRBJ1-1, the V gene TRBV28; no clear D gene. The CDR3 extends over 15 amino acids. Trimming pared 6 bases from V and 9 bases from J, leaving 23 bases between. Germline V gene sequence: CDR1 MDHEN, CDR2 SYDVKM.